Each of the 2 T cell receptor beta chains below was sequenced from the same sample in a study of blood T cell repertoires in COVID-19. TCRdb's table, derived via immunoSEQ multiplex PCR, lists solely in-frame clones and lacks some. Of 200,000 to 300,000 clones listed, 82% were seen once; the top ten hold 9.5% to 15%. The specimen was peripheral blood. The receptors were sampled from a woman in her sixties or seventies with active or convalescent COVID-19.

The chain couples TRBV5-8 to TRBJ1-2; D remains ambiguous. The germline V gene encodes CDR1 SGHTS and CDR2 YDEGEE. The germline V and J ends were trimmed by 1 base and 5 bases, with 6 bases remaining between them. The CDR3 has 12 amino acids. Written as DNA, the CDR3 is TGTGCCAGCAGCTTGAGCGGGTATGGCTACACCTTC. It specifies CASSLSGYGYTF.

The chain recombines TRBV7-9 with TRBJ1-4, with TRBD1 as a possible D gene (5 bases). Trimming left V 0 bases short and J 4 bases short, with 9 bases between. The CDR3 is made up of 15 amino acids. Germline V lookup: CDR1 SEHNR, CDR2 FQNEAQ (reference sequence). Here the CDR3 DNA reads TGTGCCAGCAGCTTAGCCAGGGCCCGTAATGAAAAACTGTTTTTT. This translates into CASSLARARNEKLFF.